This TCR beta chain appears in the sequencing data of a study of shared clonotypes between healthy human individuals. Points from the study as a whole: Clonotype sharing among donors, it was expected, would be affected by sequencing depth. Large sequencing depth failed to make sorted-subset sequencing complete, rarefaction showed.

Profiled with immunoSEQ multiplex PCR; TCRdb holds only in-frame clones, not every one. The sample holds roughly 2,000,000 clones, about 94% seen once. For this clone: Its target is not known. At the DNA level, this CDR3 is encoded by other sequences in the same sample as well.

Naive CD8 cells lacked CD45RO, underwent positive selection for CCR7 and left out terminally differentiated effector memory CD45RA+ cells. Donors included only healthy HIV-negative adults lacking recent acute infections or vaccinations. Material for sequencing was naive CD8+ T cells from PBMCs. This clonotype was sampled from a man aged 18 to 29 in good health. Some clones in this sample may be carry-over from other donors' samples.

CDR3 protein: CASSLGTGGDGTEAFF. The CDR3 nucleotides are TGTGCCAGCAGCCTCGGGACAGGGGGCGATGGCACTGAAGCTTTCTTT. The chain employs TRBV7-9 and TRBJ1-1; 12 bases align to TRBD1. From germline, CDR1 is SEHNR and CDR2 FQNEAQ (reference sequence). This CDR3 is 16 amino acids long. V gave up 5 bases and J gave up 4 bases; unmatched junction bases: 8.